What follows is one T cell receptor (beta chain) and its context. What it recognizes is unknown. The data belong to a study of beta chain features in type 1 diabetes. Study outcomes and limitations: Among patients with Type 1 diabetes, TCRB CDR3s were moderately but significantly shorter in every one of the four CD4+ subsets. Shorter templates might be favored by PCR, and equally so in patients and in controls.

Since all of the isolated RNA was reverse transcribed, expressed TCRB transcripts were what got sequenced. Sequencing used immunoSEQ multiplex PCR; TCRdb keeps in-frame clones, though not all of them. This table has 85,000 to 110,000 clones, 28% appearing once. This CDR3 contains 12 residues. V dropped 11 bases and J dropped 3 bases, with 13 bases sitting between them. Germline V CDR1 and CDR2: ENHRY, SYGVKD. The sequenced material came from central memory CD4+ T cells from blood. The receptor was isolated from a woman between 18 and 30 years old with type 1 diabetes. The chain couples TRBV10-3 to TRBJ1-1; D is ambiguous. The CDR3 spells CASGPTDTEAFF. The CDR3 DNA reads as TGTGCCTCGGGTCCTACGGACACTGAAGCTTTCTTT.